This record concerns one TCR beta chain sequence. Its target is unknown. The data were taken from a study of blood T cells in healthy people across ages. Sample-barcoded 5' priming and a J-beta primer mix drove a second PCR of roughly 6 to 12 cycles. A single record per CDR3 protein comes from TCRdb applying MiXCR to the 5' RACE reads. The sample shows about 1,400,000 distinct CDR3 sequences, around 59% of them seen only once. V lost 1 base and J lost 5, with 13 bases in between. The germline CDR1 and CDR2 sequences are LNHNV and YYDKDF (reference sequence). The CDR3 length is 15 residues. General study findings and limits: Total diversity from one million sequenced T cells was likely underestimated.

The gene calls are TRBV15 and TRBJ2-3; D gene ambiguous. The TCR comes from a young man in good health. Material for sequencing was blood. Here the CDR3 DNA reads TGTGCCACCAGCAGAGTGTCCGGGCAACTAGATACGCAGTATTTT. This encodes CATSRVSGQLDTQYF. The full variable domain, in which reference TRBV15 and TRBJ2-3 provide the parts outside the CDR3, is DAMVIQNPRYQVTQFGKPVTLSCSQTLNHNVMYWYQQKSSQAPKLLFHYYDKDFNNEADTPDNFQSRRPNTSFCFLDIRSPGLGDTAMYLCATSRVSGQLDTQYFGPGTRLTVL.